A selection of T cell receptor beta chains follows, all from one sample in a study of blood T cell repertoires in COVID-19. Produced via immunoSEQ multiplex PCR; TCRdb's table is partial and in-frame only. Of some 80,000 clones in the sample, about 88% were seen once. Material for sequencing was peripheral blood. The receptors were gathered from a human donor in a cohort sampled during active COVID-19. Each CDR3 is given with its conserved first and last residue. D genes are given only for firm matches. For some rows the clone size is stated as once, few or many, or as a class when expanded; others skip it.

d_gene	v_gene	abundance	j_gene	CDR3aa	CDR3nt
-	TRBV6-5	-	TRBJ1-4	CASRVDQGEKLFF	TGTGCCAGCAGAGTCGACCAGGGAGAAAAACTGTTTTTT
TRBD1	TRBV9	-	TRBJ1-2	CASSSDRENGYTF	TGTGCCAGCAGCTCCGACAGGGAAAATGGCTACACCTTC
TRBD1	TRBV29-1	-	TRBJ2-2	CSVNRGSGELFF	TGCAGCGTAAACAGGGGGAGCGGGGAGCTGTTTTTT
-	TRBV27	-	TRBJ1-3	CASGVPGAGNTIYF	TGTGCCAGCGGGGTCCCGGGGGCTGGAAACACCATATATTTT
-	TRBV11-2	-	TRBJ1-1	CASSSPWLQGDTEAFF	TGTGCCAGCAGCTCCCCCTGGCTGCAGGGCGACACTGAAGCTTTCTTT
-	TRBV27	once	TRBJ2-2	CASSSWNTGELFF	TGTGCCAGCAGTTCCTGGAACACCGGGGAGCTGTTTTTT
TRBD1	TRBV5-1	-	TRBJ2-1	CASSLDRGPEQFF	TGCGCCAGCAGCTTAGACAGGGGGCCTGAGCAGTTCTTC
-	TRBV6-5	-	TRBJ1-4	CASSYGGRPNEKLFF	TGTGCCAGCAGTTATGGAGGCAGACCTAATGAAAAACTGTTTTTT
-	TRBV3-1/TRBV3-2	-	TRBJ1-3	CASSQQQGYPGNTIYF	TGTGCCAGCAGCCAACAACAGGGATACCCTGGAAACACCATATATTTT
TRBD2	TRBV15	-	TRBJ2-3	CATSRDGLAGGRKYF	TGTGCCACCAGCAGAGATGGGCTAGCGGGGGGCAGGAAGTATTTT
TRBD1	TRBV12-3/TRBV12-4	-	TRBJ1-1	CASSKGDSFGAFF	TGTGCCAGCAGTAAAGGGGACAGTTTTGGGGCTTTCTTT
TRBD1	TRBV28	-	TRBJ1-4	CASTTGTGHEKLFF	TGTGCCAGCACTACCGGGACAGGGCATGAAAAACTGTTTTTT
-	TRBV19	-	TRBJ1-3	CASNEAYSGNTIYF	TGTGCCAGTAATGAAGCCTACTCTGGAAACACCATATATTTT
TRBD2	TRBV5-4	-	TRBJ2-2	CASSLDSAGGPGELFF	TGTGCCAGCAGCTTGGATTCAGCGGGGGGGCCCGGGGAGCTGTTTTTT
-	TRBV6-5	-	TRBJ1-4	CASSSGTLFANEKLFF	TGTGCCAGCAGTTCCGGGACACTCTTTGCTAATGAAAAACTGTTTTTT
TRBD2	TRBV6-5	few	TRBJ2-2	CASRLAGGTGELFF	TGTGCCAGCCGACTAGCGGGAGGAACCGGGGAGCTGTTTTTT
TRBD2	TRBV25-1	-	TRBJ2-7	CASSEGRAREQYF	TGTGCCAGCAGTGAAGGGAGGGCCCGGGAGCAGTACTTC
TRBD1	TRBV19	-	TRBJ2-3	CASGWTGRSTDTQYF	TGTGCCAGTGGATGGACAGGCCGCAGCACAGATACGCAGTATTTT
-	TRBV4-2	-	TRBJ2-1	CASSQGGGFSSYNEQFF	TGTGCCAGCAGCCAGGGTGGCGGGTTTAGCTCCTACAATGAGCAGTTCTTC
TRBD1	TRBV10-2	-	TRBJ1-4	CASRGQAYNEKLFF	TGCGCCAGCCGGGGACAGGCCTATAATGAAAAACTGTTTTTT
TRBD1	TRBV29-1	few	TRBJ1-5	CSVRTGEGQPQHF	TGCAGCGTCAGAACAGGGGAAGGTCAGCCCCAGCATTTT
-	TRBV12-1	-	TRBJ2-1	CASSFAHPPGQGRNEQFF	TGTGCCAGCAGCTTTGCGCACCCCCCGGGACAGGGAAGGAATGAGCAGTTCTTC
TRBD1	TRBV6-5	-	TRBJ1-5	CASRPGTDNQPQHF	TGTGCCAGCAGACCCGGGACAGACAATCAGCCCCAGCATTTT
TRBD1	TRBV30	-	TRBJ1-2	CAWSSPGGSYGYTF	TGTGCCTGGAGTAGTCCAGGGGGAAGCTATGGCTACACCTTC
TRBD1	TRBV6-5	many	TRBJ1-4	CASRPQGASEEKLFF	TGTGCCAGCAGGCCCCAGGGGGCGTCGGAGGAAAAACTGTTTTTT
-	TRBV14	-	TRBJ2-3	CASSQVRTQYF	TGTGCCAGCAGCCAAGTACGGACGCAGTATTTT
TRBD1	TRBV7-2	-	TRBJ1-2	CASSLGVGRGSVGYTF	TGTGCCAGCAGCTTAGGGGTCGGCAGGGGGTCCGTTGGCTACACCTTC
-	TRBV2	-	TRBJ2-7	CASSVSAGEYF	TGTGCCAGCAGTGTTTCGGCAGGGGAGTACTTC
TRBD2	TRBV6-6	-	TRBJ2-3	CASTYPPTGLAGNTDTQYF	TGTGCCAGCACCTACCCCCCCACTGGACTAGCGGGAAACACAGATACGCAGTATTTT
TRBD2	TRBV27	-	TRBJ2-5	CASTPGGPLQETQYF	TGTGCCAGCACTCCGGGAGGCCCCTTACAAGAGACCCAGTACTTC
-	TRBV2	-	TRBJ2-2	CASSGTAGPTGELFF	TGTGCCAGCAGTGGGACAGCGGGGCCCACCGGGGAGCTGTTTTTT
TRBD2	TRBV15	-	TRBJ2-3	CATSRLAGSTDTQYF	TGTGCCACCAGCAGACTAGCGGGGAGCACAGATACGCAGTATTTT
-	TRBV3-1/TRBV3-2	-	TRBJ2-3	CAAGLGHSTDTQYF	TGTGCCGCAGGCTTGGGACATAGCACAGATACGCAGTATTTT
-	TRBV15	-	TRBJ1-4	CATSSGGGRGDFEKLFF	TGTGCCACCAGCAGTGGGGGTGGGCGTGGGGACTTTGAAAAACTGTTTTTT
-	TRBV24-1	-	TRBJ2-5	CATSDSRQPGETQYF	TGTGCCACCAGTGATTCGAGACAGCCCGGTGAGACCCAGTACTTC
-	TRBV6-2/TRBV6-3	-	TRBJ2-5	CASSYSGRGGETQYF	TGTGCCAGCAGTTACTCGGGCAGGGGCGGAGAGACCCAGTACTTC
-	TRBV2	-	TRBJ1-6	CASRRDNNSPLHF	TGTGCCAGCAGGAGGGACAATAATTCACCCCTCCACTTT
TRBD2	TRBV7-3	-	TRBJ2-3	CASSQGGSGGDTQYF	TGTGCCAGCAGCCAAGGCGGGAGCGGGGGAGATACGCAGTATTTT
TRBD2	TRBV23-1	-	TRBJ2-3	CASRIQAREGRGTDTQYF	TGCGCCAGCAGGATACAGGCGCGGGAGGGCCGTGGCACAGATACGCAGTATTTT
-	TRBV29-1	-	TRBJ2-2	CSVSPETNTGELFF	TGCAGCGTTAGTCCGGAGACTAACACCGGGGAGCTGTTTTTT
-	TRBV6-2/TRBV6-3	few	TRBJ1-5	CASSYTGDSNQPQHF	TGTGCCAGCAGTTACACGGGAGATAGCAATCAGCCCCAGCATTTT
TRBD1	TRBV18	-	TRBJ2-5	CASSPRSGGQGQETQYF	TGTGCCAGCTCACCACGATCGGGCGGACAGGGCCAAGAGACCCAGTACTTC
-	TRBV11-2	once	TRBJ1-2	CASSLDRAYGYTF	TGTGCCAGCAGCTTAGATCGAGCCTATGGCTACACCTTC
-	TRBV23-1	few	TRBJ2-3	CASSHYQGPNSTDTQYF	TGCGCCAGCAGTCATTATCAGGGGCCCAATTCCACAGATACGCAGTATTTT
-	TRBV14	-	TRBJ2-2	CASSQIPSAGELFF	TGTGCCAGCAGCCAAATCCCCTCGGCCGGGGAGCTGTTTTTT
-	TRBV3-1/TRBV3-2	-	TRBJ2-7	CASSQGQRSYEQYF	TGTGCCAGCAGCCAAGGACAACGCTCCTACGAGCAGTACTTC
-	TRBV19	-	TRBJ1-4	CASTPPVRGSEKLFF	TGTGCCAGTACCCCTCCGGTCAGGGGAAGTGAAAAACTGTTTTTT
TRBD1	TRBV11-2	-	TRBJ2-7	CASGTGASEQYF	TGTGCCAGTGGGACAGGGGCGAGCGAGCAGTACTTC